The rows below give T cell receptor beta chains drawn from one sample of a study of cytomegalovirus exposure and HLA in healthy donors. Some clones are missing from TCRdb's copy, which holds only in-frame ones; the method was immunoSEQ multiplex PCR. The sample lists around 200,000 clones, more than 65% occurring once. The sample taken for sequencing was PBMCs. These receptors originate from a woman aged 18-29 years in good health and CMV-seropositive. The conserved cysteine and the conserved F or W are not part of the CDR3 here. The order of the fields is J gene, V gene, CDR3 protein.

J gene: TRBJ2-5; V gene: TRBV5-6; CDR3 protein: ASSLGLTAQY
J gene: TRBJ2-1; V gene: TRBV7-9; CDR3 protein: ASRRDTESGGLNNNEQF
J gene: TRBJ1-1; V gene: TRBV7-9; CDR3 protein: ASSLGGGAPEAF
J gene: TRBJ2-5; V gene: TRBV4-2; CDR3 protein: ASSQVWRETQY
J gene: TRBJ1-1; V gene: TRBV19; CDR3 protein: ASSPGLQGTEAF
J gene: TRBJ2-3; V gene: TRBV6-5; CDR3 protein: ASRPPEVATQY
J gene: TRBJ2-7; V gene: TRBV6-6; CDR3 protein: ASSYGDSSYEQY
J gene: TRBJ1-2; V gene: TRBV11-2; CDR3 protein: ASSSDPGQLANYGYT
J gene: TRBJ2-2; V gene: TRBV5-1; CDR3 protein: ASSFPGGYTGELF
J gene: TRBJ1-1; V gene: TRBV4-3; CDR3 protein: ASSQVEGAKTEAF
J gene: TRBJ2-2; V gene: TRBV2; CDR3 protein: ASKGLAGNTGELF
J gene: TRBJ1-5; V gene: TRBV9; CDR3 protein: AETDGASNQPQH
J gene: TRBJ1-3; V gene: TRBV4-1; CDR3 protein: ASSQVHFSGYGNTIY
J gene: TRBJ2-1; V gene: TRBV5-4; CDR3 protein: VSSFGQGGVDEQF
J gene: TRBJ1-1; V gene: TRBV2; CDR3 protein: ASSGSGDRGNTEAF
J gene: TRBJ2-7; V gene: TRBV7-9; CDR3 protein: ASSQQGYDYEQY
J gene: TRBJ2-1; V gene: TRBV9; CDR3 protein: ASSVSGDRTYNEQF
J gene: TRBJ2-2; V gene: TRBV7-2; CDR3 protein: ASTVGATGELF
J gene: TRBJ2-1; V gene: TRBV2; CDR3 protein: ASSAFRTEQF
J gene: TRBJ1-3; V gene: TRBV19; CDR3 protein: ASSIRQLVGNTIY
J gene: TRBJ2-7; V gene: TRBV18; CDR3 protein: ASSLRTDRKYEQY
J gene: TRBJ1-2; V gene: TRBV6-1; CDR3 protein: ASTLPGQQYGYT
J gene: TRBJ2-7; V gene: TRBV6-1; CDR3 protein: ASRPGQQSSYEQY
J gene: TRBJ1-1; V gene: TRBV19; CDR3 protein: ASTEQGAIHTEAF
J gene: TRBJ2-7; V gene: TRBV9; CDR3 protein: ASSVEDSLPYEQY
J gene: TRBJ2-7; V gene: TRBV6-5; CDR3 protein: ASSYLQGVDEQY
J gene: TRBJ2-2; V gene: TRBV5-1; CDR3 protein: ASSETGEITGELF
J gene: TRBJ2-2; V gene: TRBV6-5; CDR3 protein: ASRRLAGVTGELF
J gene: TRBJ2-7; V gene: TRBV9; CDR3 protein: ASSTYEQY
J gene: TRBJ2-7; V gene: TRBV7-6; CDR3 protein: ASSLGSHSYEQY
J gene: TRBJ2-5; V gene: TRBV5-5; CDR3 protein: ASSLDGVLSKETQY
J gene: TRBJ2-5; V gene: TRBV6-5; CDR3 protein: ASSYSGTSGGETQY
J gene: TRBJ1-1; V gene: TRBV11-2; CDR3 protein: ASSFRSLHTEAF
J gene: TRBJ2-5; V gene: TRBV5-1; CDR3 protein: ASSFNSGEETQY
J gene: TRBJ2-3; V gene: TRBV7-8; CDR3 protein: ASSLGLAGTTDTQY
J gene: TRBJ1-1; V gene: TRBV25-1; CDR3 protein: ASSPLGVNTEAF
J gene: TRBJ2-5; V gene: TRBV9; CDR3 protein: ASSEGLAGGYQETQY
J gene: TRBJ2-7; V gene: TRBV5-1; CDR3 protein: ASIRRGSLYEQY
J gene: TRBJ2-1; V gene: TRBV27; CDR3 protein: ASRQHGGSYNEQF
J gene: TRBJ2-7; V gene: TRBV5-4; CDR3 protein: ASSLFGTGGNEQY
J gene: TRBJ1-2; V gene: TRBV19; CDR3 protein: ASSTGVGGYT
J gene: TRBJ2-3; V gene: TRBV7-9; CDR3 protein: ASSFIPPGFFSTDTQY
J gene: TRBJ2-7; V gene: TRBV7-9; CDR3 protein: ASSGGRDRGLLEQY
J gene: TRBJ1-5; V gene: TRBV4-2; CDR3 protein: ASSQVSRGGQDRVGQPQH
J gene: TRBJ2-7; V gene: TRBV7-8; CDR3 protein: ASSLPTVTYEQY
J gene: TRBJ2-5; V gene: TRBV7-8; CDR3 protein: ASSVEETQY
J gene: TRBJ2-7; V gene: TRBV7-9; CDR3 protein: ASVGGGTYEQY
J gene: TRBJ1-2; V gene: TRBV4-1; CDR3 protein: ASRPVFGDGYT
J gene: TRBJ1-2; V gene: TRBV5-1; CDR3 protein: ASSHRSEGLSGYT
J gene: TRBJ1-1; V gene: TRBV11-1; CDR3 protein: ASSPTGSTEAF
J gene: TRBJ2-2; V gene: TRBV4-1; CDR3 protein: ASSQADRGTGELF